Each of the 8 T cell receptor beta chains below was sequenced from the same sample in a study of cytomegalovirus exposure and HLA in healthy donors. 60 Vbeta and 13 Jbeta primers were used in PCR. Clones were read by immunoSEQ multiplex PCR, and TCRdb kept only the in-frame ones, dropping some. Its clone listing holds about 200,000 clones. Sequenced input: PBMCs. The receptors come from a woman in her twenties or thirties in good health and CMV-seropositive.

This chain connects TRBV28 to TRBJ2-1, with TRBD2 matching 11 bases. This CDR3 has 15 residues. J lost 4 bases, V lost 5 bases, and 4 bases had no gene match. The germline V gene has CDR1 MDHEN and CDR2 SYDVKM. The CDR3 reads CASSVGTSGYNEQFF. The CDR3 DNA reads as TGTGCCAGCAGTGTCGGGACTAGCGGTTACAATGAGCAGTTCTTC.

V is TRBV29-1 and J is TRBJ2-3; 10 nucleotides match TRBD2. V gave up 6 bases and J gave up 0 bases; unmatched junction bases: 6. Germline CDR1 and CDR2: SQVTM and ANQGSEA. The CDR3 has 15 residues. The chain's CDR3 is CSVNPGLASTDTQYF. The CDR3 bases are TGCAGCGTAAACCCGGGACTAGCGAGCACAGATACGCAGTATTTT.

V is TRBV19 and J is TRBJ1-5; TRBD1 matches 7 bases. Unmatched junction bases numbered 2, after V lost 6 bases and J lost 0 bases. The CDR3 length is 14 residues. Germline V gene lookup returns CDR1 LNHDA and CDR2 SQIVND (reference sequence). This chain's CDR3 is CASRTGHSNQPQHF. CDR3 nucleotides: TGTGCCAGTAGGACAGGGCATAGCAATCAGCCCCAGCATTTT.

The V gene is TRBV2, the J gene TRBJ2-1; 13 bases match TRBD2. V was pared by 4 bases and J by 7 bases, with 4 bases of the junction left unmatched. The CDR3 is 15 residues long. CDR1 SNHLY and CDR2 FYNNEI come from the germline V gene. The CDR3 spells CASSATSGRGNEQFF. The CDR3 bases are TGTGCCAGCAGTGCCACTAGCGGGAGGGGTAATGAGCAGTTCTTC. Using reference TRBV2 and TRBJ2-1 for the parts outside the CDR3, the full variable domain is EPEVTQTPSHQVTQMGQEVILRCVPISNHLYFYWYRQILGQKVEFLVSFYNNEISEKSEIFDDQFSVERPDGSNFTLKIRSTKLEDSAMYFCASSATSGRGNEQFFGPGTRLTVL.

This sequence joins TRBV5-8 and TRBJ2-3, with 10 bases identical to TRBD2. Germline trimming cut 2 bases from V and 4 bases from J; bases unmatched to any gene: 10. There are 17 residues in the CDR3. Looked up from germline, CDR1 is SGHTS and CDR2 is YDEGEE. The CDR3 bases are TGTGCCAGCAGCTTCCGTCTATCTAGCGGGAGCTCAGATACGCAGTATTTT. This sequence encodes CASSFRLSSGSSDTQYF.

The V and J genes are TRBV12-5 and TRBJ1-2, with a tentative D call TRBD1 (5 bases). Germline assignment: CDR1 LGHNT and CDR2 FRNRAP. This CDR3 has 18 residues. The V end lost 0 bases, the J end lost 0 bases, and 17 bases lay between the germline ends. This chain's CDR3 is CASGLVLGSGRANYGYTF. CDR3 nucleotide sequence: TGTGCTAGTGGTTTGGTACTCGGGTCAGGGCGAGCTAACTATGGCTACACCTTC.

The rearrangement uses TRBV28 and TRBJ2-3; D possibly corresponds to TRBD1 (6 bases). The germline gives CDR1 MDHEN, CDR2 SYDVKM. The length of the CDR3 is 16 residues. Trimming removed 6 bases from V and 0 bases from J, with 16 bases in between. CDR3 sequence (DNA): TGTGCCAGCAGGCCGAGGGGGACACCAAGCACAGATACGCAGTATTTT. Encoded protein: CASRPRGTPSTDTQYF.

CDR3 bases: TGTGCCAGCAGGGGGACTAGCGGGGGGCGAGAGACCCAGTACTTC. Protein sequence: CASRGTSGGRETQYF. V and J are TRBV2 and TRBJ2-5; TRBD2 aligns across 15 bases. Germline CDR1 and CDR2: SNHLY and FYNNEI. This CDR3 region has 15 residues. V shed 6 bases and J 4 bases; nucleotides not matched to a gene: 3.